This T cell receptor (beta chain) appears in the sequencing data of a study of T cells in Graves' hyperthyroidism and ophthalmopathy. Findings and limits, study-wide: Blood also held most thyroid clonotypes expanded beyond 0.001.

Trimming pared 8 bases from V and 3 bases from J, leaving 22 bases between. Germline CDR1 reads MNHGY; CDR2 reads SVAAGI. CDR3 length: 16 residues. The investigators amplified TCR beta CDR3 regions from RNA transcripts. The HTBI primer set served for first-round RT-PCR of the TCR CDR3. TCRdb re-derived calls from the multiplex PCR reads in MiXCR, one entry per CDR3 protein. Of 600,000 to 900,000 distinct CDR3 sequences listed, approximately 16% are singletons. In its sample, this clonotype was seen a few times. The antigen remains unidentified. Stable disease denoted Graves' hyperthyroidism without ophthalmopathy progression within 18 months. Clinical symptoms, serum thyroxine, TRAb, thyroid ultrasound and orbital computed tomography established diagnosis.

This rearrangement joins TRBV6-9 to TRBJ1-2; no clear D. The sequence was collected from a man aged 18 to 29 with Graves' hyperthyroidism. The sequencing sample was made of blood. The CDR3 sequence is CASWNHPDANYYGYTF. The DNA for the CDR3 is TGTGCCAGCTGGAACCACCCGGACGCGAACTACTATGGCTACACCTTC.